The sequence of this TCR beta chain was determined in a study of OX40 agonist ivuxolimab in advanced cancers. Notes on the study in general: Near-lowest levels of clonal expansion characterized partial responders at 0.1-3.0 mg/kg.

The repertoire was sequenced with immunoSEQ multiplex PCR; TCRdb's copy has only in-frame clones and lacks some. The table shows around 100,000 clones, with approximately 89% occurring only once. This CDR3 region has 14 residues. Trimming pared 1 base from V and 8 bases from J, leaving 12 bases between. Germline V lookup: CDR1 MDHEN, CDR2 SYDVKM. Concerning this clone itself: The target antigen is unknown.

Here the sequenced sample was CD4+ or CD8+ T cells sorted from blood, taken in a trial of the OX40 agonist ivuxolimab. The source is an adult with an advanced solid tumor such as melanoma, head and neck, liver or kidney cancer. This rearrangement joins TRBV28 to TRBJ1-5, with D possibly being TRBD1 (5 bases). CDR3 nucleotide sequence: TGTGCCAGCAGTTTATTAGGCAGGGTGGAGCCCCAGCATTTT. Translation gives CASSLLGRVEPQHF.